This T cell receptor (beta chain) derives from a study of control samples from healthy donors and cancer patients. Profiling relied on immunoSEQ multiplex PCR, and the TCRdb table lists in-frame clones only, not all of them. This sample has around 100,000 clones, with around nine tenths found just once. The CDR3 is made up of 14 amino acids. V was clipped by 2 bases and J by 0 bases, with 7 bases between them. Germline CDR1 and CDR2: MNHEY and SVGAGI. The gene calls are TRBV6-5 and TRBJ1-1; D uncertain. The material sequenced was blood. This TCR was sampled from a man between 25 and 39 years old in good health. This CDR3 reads CASSYRNMNTEAFF. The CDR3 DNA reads TGTGCCAGCAGTTACCGTAACATGAACACTGAAGCTTTCTTT.